A single sample gave rise to the 10 T cell receptor beta chains below, sequenced in a study of cytomegalovirus exposure and HLA in healthy donors. The PCR contained 60 Vbeta and 13 Jbeta primers. The repertoire was sequenced with immunoSEQ multiplex PCR; TCRdb's copy has only in-frame clones and lacks some. The sample lists about 140,000 clones, 73% occurring once. The source material was PBMCs. The receptors were sampled from a woman in her thirties or forties in good health and CMV-seronegative.

This chain connects TRBV29-1 to TRBJ2-1, with D possibly TRBD2 on 6 matching bases. The ends were cut back, 1 base at V and 0 bases at J, with 7 bases in the middle. This CDR3 spans 14 amino acids. Germline lookup yields CDR1 SQVTM and CDR2 ANQGSEA. In DNA form, the CDR3 reads TGCAGCGTTGAAGCGGGGGTCTCCTACAATGAGCAGTTCTTC. Protein sequence: CSVEAGVSYNEQFF.

The chain couples TRBV5-1 to TRBJ1-1; D not certain. With 0 bases removed from V and 1 base from J, the gap between germline ends came to 16 bases. Looked up from germline, CDR1 is SGHRS and CDR2 is YFSETQ. The CDR3 has 17 amino acids. CDR3 DNA: TGCGCCAGCAGCTTGGACAACCAGGCCTTTTCGAACACTGAAGCTTTCTTT. Its translation: CASSLDNQAFSNTEAFF.

The V gene is TRBV5-1, the J gene TRBJ2-3, with 9 bases identical to TRBD1. The CDR3 runs 17 residues. CDR1 and CDR2 from the germline V gene are SGHRS and YFSETQ. Trimming took 0 bases from V and 1 from J; bases not matched to a gene: 6. In nucleotides, the CDR3 is TGCGCCAGCAGCTTGGTAGGGACAGGGTACGGCACAGATACGCAGTATTTT. It translates to CASSLVGTGYGTDTQYF.

V gene TRBV27 combines with J gene TRBJ1-2; D perhaps matches TRBD1 (6 bases). V was cut by 1 base and J by 8 bases, with 23 bases left in between. CDR3 length: 17 residues. The V gene's germline CDR1 is MNHEY and CDR2 SMNVEV (reference sequence). CDR3 sequence: CASSLWSLQGPGGGYTF. The CDR3 coding sequence is TGTGCCAGCAGTTTATGGTCCCTACAGGGCCCGGGAGGAGGCTACACCTTC.

This clone was seen a handful of times. The chain is built from TRBV4-2 and TRBJ1-4; 8 bases fit TRBD1. The CDR3 has 16 residues. CDR1 and CDR2 (germline): LGHNA, YNFKEQ. V shed 0 bases, J shed 5 bases, and the junction held 5 bases outside the gene matches. CDR3 protein: CASSQEGTGANEKLFF. CDR3 bases: TGTGCCAGCAGCCAAGAGGGGACAGGAGCGAATGAAAAACTGTTTTTT.

The V gene is TRBV7-6, the J gene TRBJ2-1; the D is unclear. The CDR3 is 16 amino acids. Germline V gene sequence: CDR1 SGHVS, CDR2 FNYEAQ. V lost 5 bases, J lost 0 bases, and 14 bases lay in between. The CDR3 DNA follows: TGTGCCAGCAGCCCCCTTTCACAGAGCTCCTACAATGAGCAGTTCTTC. This sequence encodes CASSPLSQSSYNEQFF.

The V call is TRBV5-1, the J call TRBJ1-4; D is uncertain. V was shortened by 4 bases and J by 3 bases, with 13 bases between the two germline ends. CDR3 size: 15 residues. The germline V gene has CDR1 SGHRS and CDR2 YFSETQ. Here the CDR3 reads CASSLLGASNEKLFF. The CDR3 region has the DNA TGCGCCAGCAGCCTACTGGGAGCGTCTAATGAAAAACTGTTTTTT. Using reference TRBV5-1 and TRBJ1-4 for the parts outside the CDR3, the full variable domain is KAGVTQTPRYLIKTRGQQVTLSCSPISGHRSVSWYQQTPGQGLQFLFEYFSETQRNKGNFPGRFSGRQFSNSRSEMNVSTLELGDSALYLCASSLLGASNEKLFFGSGTQLSVL.

In its sample, this clone was seen a few times. The chain uses TRBV4-1 and TRBJ1-6; possible D gene TRBD1, 6 bases. V was pared by 4 bases and J by 8 bases, with 15 bases between. The V gene's germline CDR1 is MGHRA and CDR2 YSYEKL. The length of the CDR3 is 15 residues. Written as DNA, the CDR3 is TGCGCCAGCAGCCTAGGGGGAGGGCAAGATTCACCCCTCCACTTT. Protein product: CASSLGGGQDSPLHF.

This chain joins TRBV5-1 and TRBJ1-1; 7 bases match TRBD1. J lost 3 bases, V lost 3 bases, and 5 bases had no gene match. Per the germline V gene, CDR1 is SGHRS and CDR2 is YFSETQ. The CDR3 runs to 14 residues. CDR3 in amino acids: CASSWDSPYTEAFF. For the CDR3, the DNA is TGCGCCAGCAGCTGGGACAGTCCTTACACTGAAGCTTTCTTT. The full variable domain, in which reference TRBV5-1 and TRBJ1-1 provide the parts outside the CDR3, is KAGVTQTPRYLIKTRGQQVTLSCSPISGHRSVSWYQQTPGQGLQFLFEYFSETQRNKGNFPGRFSGRQFSNSRSEMNVSTLELGDSALYLCASSWDSPYTEAFFGQGTRLTVV.

The chain carries TRBV18 and TRBJ1-2; D is unclear. V lost 2 bases and J lost 0, with 13 bases in between. Germline CDR1 KGHSH, CDR2 LQKENI. This CDR3 contains 16 residues. CDR3 amino acids: CASSPTGSGTNYGYTF. CDR3 nucleotide sequence: TGTGCCAGCTCACCAACTGGGAGTGGGACTAACTATGGCTACACCTTC. The variable domain in full, with the rest retrieved from reference TRBV18 and TRBJ1-2, is NAGVMQNPRHLVRRRGQEARLRCSPMKGHSHVYWYRQLPEEGLKFMVYLQKENIIDESGMPKERFSAEFPKEGPSILRIQQVVRGDSAAYFCASSPTGSGTNYGYTFGSGTRLTVV.